This TCR beta chain was retrieved from a study of T cells after yellow fever vaccination. Notes on the study in general: In post-booster samples, most primary-vaccination clones reappeared (about 95% CD4, 75% to 90% CD8). Among all clonotypes, a small share was observed in both CD4 and CD8 compartments.

A note on this clonotype: Antigen: not known.

Each CDR3 protein gets one entry after TCRdb re-called the 5' RACE reads with MiXCR. The table shows roughly 300,000 distinct CDR3 sequences, with 7% to 10% occurring only once. The CDR3 has 11 amino acids. Trimming left V 6 bases short and J 5 bases short, with 5 bases between. CDR1 LNHNV and CDR2 YYDKDF come from the germline V gene (reference sequence). This sequence originates from a young man who received the YFV17D yellow fever vaccine. This rearrangement joins TRBV15 to TRBJ2-1, with D possibly TRBD1 on 5 matching bases. The material sequenced was PBMCs, taken approximately 47 days after the first yellow fever vaccination. The CDR3 protein is CATRQDNEQFF. The CDR3 bases are TGTGCCACCAGACAGGACAATGAGCAGTTCTTC. Combining the CDR3 with reference TRBV15 and TRBJ2-1 gives the whole variable domain DAMVIQNPRYQVTQFGKPVTLSCSQTLNHNVMYWYQQKSSQAPKLLFHYYDKDFNNEADTPDNFQSRRPNTSFCFLDIRSPGLGDTAMYLCATRQDNEQFFGPGTRLTVL.